The clone carrying this T cell receptor beta chain was observed a few times. The table came from immunoSEQ multiplex PCR; TCRdb's copy has only in-frame clones and leaves some out. The sample includes about 9,400 clones, around 60% of them seen just once. These data come from a study of cytotoxic CD8 clonotypes in ibrutinib-treated CLL. Turning to the study itself: Included were 11 relapsed/refractory and approximately 15 treatment-naive patients, of whom approximately 18 were IGHV unmutated. After a median of around 70 months, about 15 patients stayed remitted and approximately twelve progressed; responses had been partial in around 25 and complete in 2.

This CDR3 region has 13 residues. The germline CDR1 and CDR2 sequences are SQVTM and ANQGSEA. The sequenced sample was PBMCs, obtained before ibrutinib treatment. The chain couples TRBV29-1 to TRBJ1-5; no firm D call. The clonotype was recovered from a human donor with chronic lymphocytic leukemia. The CDR3 DNA is TGCAGATTAAGTATGGAAACCAATCAGCCCCAGCATTTT. Protein: CRLSMETNQPQHF.